The sequence of this TCR beta chain was determined in a study of OX40 agonist ivuxolimab in advanced cancers. Study details: It was permissible to have had prior anti-PD-1, anti-PD-L1 or anti-CTLA-4 therapy, and under 45% had some.

TCRdb's copy holds only in-frame clones and misses some; the assay was immunoSEQ multiplex PCR. Here the sample spans about 84,000 clones, around four fifths being singletons. This clone was detected only once. Trimming removed 0 bases from V and 7 bases from J; junction bases left unmatched: 15. Germline assignment: CDR1 SGHNT and CDR2 YYREEE (reference sequence). This CDR3 is 17 amino acids long. The receptor was derived from an adult with an advanced solid tumor such as melanoma, head and neck, liver or kidney cancer. The source was CD4+ or CD8+ T cells sorted from blood, collected in a trial of the OX40 agonist ivuxolimab. The chain uses TRBV5-4 and TRBJ1-2, with TRBD1 matching 7 bases. The CDR3 region is CASSLGQTGPLGGGYTF. The DNA for the CDR3 is TGTGCCAGCAGCTTGGGGCAGACAGGGCCACTAGGCGGTGGCTACACCTTC.